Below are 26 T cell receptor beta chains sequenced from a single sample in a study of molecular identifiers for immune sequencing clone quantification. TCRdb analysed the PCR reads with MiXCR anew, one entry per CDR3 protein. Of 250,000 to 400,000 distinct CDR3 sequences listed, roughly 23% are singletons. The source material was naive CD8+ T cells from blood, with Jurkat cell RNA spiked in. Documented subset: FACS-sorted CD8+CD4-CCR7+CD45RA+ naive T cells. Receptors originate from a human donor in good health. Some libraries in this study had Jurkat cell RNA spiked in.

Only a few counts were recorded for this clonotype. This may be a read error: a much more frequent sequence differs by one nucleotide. The CDR3 spells CSSSQVRNTEAFF. CDR3 DNA sequence: TGCTCCAGCAGCCAAGTGCGGAACACTGAAGCTTTCTTT. The rearrangement joins TRBV4-3 to TRBJ1-1, with D unresolved. The CDR3 totals 13 residues. Germline V gene sequence: CDR1 LGHNA, CDR2 YSLEER.

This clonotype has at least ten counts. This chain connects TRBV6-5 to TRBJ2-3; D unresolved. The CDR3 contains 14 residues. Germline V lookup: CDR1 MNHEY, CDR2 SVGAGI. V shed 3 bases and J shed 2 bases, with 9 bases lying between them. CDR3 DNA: TGTGCCAGCAGTTATCTCGCTGCCACAGATACGCAGTATTTT. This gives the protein CASSYLAATDTQYF.

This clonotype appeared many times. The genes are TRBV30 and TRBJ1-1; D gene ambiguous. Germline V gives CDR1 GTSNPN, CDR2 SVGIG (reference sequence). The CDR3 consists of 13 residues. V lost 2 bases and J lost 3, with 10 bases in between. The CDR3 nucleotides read TGTGCCTGGAGTAGGCTCCATGACACTGAAGCTTTCTTT. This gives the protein CAWSRLHDTEAFF.

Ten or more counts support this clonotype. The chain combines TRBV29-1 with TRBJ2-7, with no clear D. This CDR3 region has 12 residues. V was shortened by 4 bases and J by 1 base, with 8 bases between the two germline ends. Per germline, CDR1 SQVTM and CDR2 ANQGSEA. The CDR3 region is CSVAETSYEQYF. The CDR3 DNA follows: TGCAGCGTTGCCGAGACTTCCTACGAGCAGTACTTC.

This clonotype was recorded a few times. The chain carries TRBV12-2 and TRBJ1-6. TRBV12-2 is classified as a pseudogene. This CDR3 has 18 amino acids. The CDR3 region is CASRLTLSDEGYGSPLHF. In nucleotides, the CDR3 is TGTGCAAGTCGCTTAACCCTCTCTGACGAGGGTTATGGTTCACCCCTCCACTTT.

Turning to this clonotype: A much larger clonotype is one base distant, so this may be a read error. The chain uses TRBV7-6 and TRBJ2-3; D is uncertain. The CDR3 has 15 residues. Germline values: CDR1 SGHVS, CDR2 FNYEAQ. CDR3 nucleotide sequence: TGTGCCAGCAGCGGAGTTGGCGGACCTTCAGATATGCAGTATTTT. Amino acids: CASSGVGGPSDMQYF.

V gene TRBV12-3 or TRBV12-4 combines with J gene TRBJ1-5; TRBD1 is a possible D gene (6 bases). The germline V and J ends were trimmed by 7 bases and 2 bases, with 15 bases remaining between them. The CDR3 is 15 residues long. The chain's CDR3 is CASTAGGGGNQPQHF. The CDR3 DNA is TGTGCCAGCACCGCTGGGGGCGGCGGCAATCAGCCCCAGCATTTT.

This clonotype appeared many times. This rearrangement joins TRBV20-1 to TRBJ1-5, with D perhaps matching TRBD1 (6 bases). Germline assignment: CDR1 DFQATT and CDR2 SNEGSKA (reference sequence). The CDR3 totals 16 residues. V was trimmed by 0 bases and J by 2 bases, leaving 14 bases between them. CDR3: CSARDGSGAGNQPQHF. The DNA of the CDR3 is TGCAGTGCTAGAGATGGGTCAGGGGCGGGCAATCAGCCCCAGCATTTT.

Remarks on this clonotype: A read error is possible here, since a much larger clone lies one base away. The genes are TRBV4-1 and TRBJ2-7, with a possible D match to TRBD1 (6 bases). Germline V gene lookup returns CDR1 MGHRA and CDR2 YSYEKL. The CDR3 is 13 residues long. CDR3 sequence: CASSQTGSYVQYF. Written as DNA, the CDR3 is TGCGCCAGCAGCCAGACAGGTTCCTACGTGCAGTACTTC.

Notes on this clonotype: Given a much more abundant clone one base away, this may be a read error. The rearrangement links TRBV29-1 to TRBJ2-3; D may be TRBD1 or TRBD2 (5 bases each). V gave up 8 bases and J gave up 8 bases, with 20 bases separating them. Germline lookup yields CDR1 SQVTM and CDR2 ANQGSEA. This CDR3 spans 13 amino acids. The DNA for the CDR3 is TGCAGCCCGCCAGCTCCCGCCGGGACTACGCAGTATTTT. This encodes CSPPAPAGTTQYF.

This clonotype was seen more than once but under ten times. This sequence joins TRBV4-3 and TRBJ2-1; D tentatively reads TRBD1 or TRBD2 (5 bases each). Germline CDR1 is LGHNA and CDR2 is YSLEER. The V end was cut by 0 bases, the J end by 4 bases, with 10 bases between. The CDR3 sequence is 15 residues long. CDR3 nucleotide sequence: TGCGCCAGCAGCCAAGAAGGGACGCCATACAATGAGCAGTTCTTC. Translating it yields CASSQEGTPYNEQFF.

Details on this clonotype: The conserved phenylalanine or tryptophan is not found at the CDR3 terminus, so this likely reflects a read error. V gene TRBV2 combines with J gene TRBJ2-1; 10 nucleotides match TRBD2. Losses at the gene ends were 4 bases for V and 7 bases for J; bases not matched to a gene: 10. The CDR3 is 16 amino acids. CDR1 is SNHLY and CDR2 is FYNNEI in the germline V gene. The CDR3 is CASSVLAGEVRNEQFV. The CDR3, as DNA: TGTGCCAGCAGTGTTCTAGCGGGGGAGGTTAGAAATGAGCAGTTCGTC.

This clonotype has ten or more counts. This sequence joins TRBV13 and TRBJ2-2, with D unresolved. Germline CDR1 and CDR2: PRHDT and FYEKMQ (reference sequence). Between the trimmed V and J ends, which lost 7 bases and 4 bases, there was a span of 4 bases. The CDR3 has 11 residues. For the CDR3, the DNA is TGTGCCAGCACAGCCACCGGGGAGCTGTTTTTT. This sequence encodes CASTATGELFF.

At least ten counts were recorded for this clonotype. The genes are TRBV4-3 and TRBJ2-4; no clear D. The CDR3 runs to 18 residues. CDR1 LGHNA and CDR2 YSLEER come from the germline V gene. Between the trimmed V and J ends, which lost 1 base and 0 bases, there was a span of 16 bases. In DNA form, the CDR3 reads TGCGCCAGCAGCCAAGTTTTTCTTGCAAATGTAGCCAAAAACATTCAGTACTTC. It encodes CASSQVFLANVAKNIQYF.

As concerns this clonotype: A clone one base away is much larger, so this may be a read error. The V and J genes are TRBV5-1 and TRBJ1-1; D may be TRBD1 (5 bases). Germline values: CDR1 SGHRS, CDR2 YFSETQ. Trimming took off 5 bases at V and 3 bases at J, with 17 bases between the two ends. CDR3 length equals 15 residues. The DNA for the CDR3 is TGCGCCAGCAGGGGTTTAGGGCTGGGGGACACTGAAGCTTTCTTT. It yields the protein CASRGLGLGDTEAFF. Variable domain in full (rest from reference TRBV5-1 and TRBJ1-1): KAGVTQTPRYLIKTRGQQVTLSCSPISGHRSVSWYQQTPGQGLQFLFEYFSETQRNKGNFPGRFSGRQFSNSRSEMNVSTLELGDSALYLCASRGLGLGDTEAFFGQGTRLTVV.

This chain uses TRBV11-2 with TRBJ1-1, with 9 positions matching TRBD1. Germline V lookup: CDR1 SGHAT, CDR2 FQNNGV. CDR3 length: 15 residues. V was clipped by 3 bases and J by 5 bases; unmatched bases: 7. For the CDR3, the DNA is TGTGCCAGCAGCTTTGACAGGGGGGAGGGGACTGAAGCTTTCTTT. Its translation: CASSFDRGEGTEAFF. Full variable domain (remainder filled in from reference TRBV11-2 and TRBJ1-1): EAGVAQSPRYKIIEKRQSVAFWCNPISGHATLYWYQQILGQGPKLLIQFQNNGVVDDSQLPKDRFSAERLKGVDSTLKIQPAKLEDSAVYLCASSFDRGEGTEAFFGQGTRLTVV.

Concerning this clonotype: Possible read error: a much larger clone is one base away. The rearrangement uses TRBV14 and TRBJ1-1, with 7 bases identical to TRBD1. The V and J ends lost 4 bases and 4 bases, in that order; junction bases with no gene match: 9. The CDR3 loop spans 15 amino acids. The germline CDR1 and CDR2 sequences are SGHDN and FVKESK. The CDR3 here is CASSRGDRASTEAFF. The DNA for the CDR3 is TGTGCCAGCAGCCGAGGTGACAGGGCTAGCACTGAAGCTTTCTTT.

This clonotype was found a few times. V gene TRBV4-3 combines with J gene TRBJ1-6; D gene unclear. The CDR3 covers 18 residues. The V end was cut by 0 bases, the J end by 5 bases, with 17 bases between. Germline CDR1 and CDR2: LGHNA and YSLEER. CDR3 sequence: CASSQDTARGSNNSPLHF. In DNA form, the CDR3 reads TGCGCCAGCAGCCAAGATACGGCGCGGGGATCTAATAATTCACCCCTCCACTTT.

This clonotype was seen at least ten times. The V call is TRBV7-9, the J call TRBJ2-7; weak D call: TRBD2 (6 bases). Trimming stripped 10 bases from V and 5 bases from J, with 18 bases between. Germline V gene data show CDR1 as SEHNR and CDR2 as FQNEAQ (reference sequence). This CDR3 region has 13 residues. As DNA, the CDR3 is TGTGCCACCGGCACCGGGAGTAACCACGAGCAGTACTTC. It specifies CATGTGSNHEQYF.

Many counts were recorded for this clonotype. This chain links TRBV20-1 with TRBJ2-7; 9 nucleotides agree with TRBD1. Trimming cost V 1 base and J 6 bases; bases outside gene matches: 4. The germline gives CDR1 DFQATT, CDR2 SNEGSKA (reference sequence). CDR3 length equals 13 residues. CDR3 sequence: CSARGTGEPEQYF. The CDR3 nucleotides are TGCAGTGCTAGAGGGACAGGGGAGCCCGAGCAGTACTTC.

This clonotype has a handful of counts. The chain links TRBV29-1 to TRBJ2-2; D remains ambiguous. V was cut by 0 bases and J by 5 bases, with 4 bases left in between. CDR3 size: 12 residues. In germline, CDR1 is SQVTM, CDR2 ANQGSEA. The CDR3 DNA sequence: TGCAGCGTTGAAGAACAGACCGGGGAGCTGTTTTTT. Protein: CSVEEQTGELFF.

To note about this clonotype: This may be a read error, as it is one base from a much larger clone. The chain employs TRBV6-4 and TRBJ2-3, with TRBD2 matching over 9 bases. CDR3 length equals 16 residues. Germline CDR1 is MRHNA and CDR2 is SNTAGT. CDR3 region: CASGEFAGGPPDTQYF. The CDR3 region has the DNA TGTGCCAGCGGTGAGTTTGCGGGAGGGCCCCCAGATACGCAGTATTTT.

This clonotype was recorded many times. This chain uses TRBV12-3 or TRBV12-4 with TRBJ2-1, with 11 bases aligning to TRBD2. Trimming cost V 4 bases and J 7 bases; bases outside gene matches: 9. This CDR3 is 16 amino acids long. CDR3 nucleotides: TGTGCCAGCAGTTCCCCACTAGCGGGAGCTGCAAATGAGCAGTTCTTC. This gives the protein CASSSPLAGAANEQFF.

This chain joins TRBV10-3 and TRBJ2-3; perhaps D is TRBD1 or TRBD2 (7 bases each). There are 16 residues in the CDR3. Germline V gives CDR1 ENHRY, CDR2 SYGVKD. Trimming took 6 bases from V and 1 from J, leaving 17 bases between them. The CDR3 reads CAIREEGGGRTDTQYF. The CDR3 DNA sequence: TGTGCCATCAGGGAGGAGGGAGGGGGCCGCACAGATACGCAGTATTTT.

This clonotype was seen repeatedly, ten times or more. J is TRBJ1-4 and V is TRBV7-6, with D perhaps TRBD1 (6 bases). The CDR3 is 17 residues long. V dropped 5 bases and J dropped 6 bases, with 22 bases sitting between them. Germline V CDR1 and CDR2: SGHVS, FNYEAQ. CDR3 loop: CASSPRTATTRDEKLFF. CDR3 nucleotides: TGTGCCAGCAGCCCCCGGACAGCTACTACCAGAGATGAAAAACTGTTTTTT. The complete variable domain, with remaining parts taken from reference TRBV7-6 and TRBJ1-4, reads GAGVSQSPRYKVTKRGQDVALRCDPISGHVSLYWYRQALGQGPEFLTYFNYEAQQDKSGLPNDRFSAERPEGSISTLTIQRTEQRDSAMYRCASSPRTATTRDEKLFFGSGTQLSVL.

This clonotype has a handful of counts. The CDR3 loop is CAWSLLLDEQYF. CDR3 sequence (DNA): TGTGCCTGGAGTTTATTGCTGGACGAGCAGTACTTC. V and J are TRBV30 and TRBJ2-7; D gene unclear. The CDR3 is 12 residues long. Germline V CDR1 and CDR2: GTSNPN, SVGIG (reference sequence). Deletions cut 2 bases from V and 5 bases from J, with 10 bases between.